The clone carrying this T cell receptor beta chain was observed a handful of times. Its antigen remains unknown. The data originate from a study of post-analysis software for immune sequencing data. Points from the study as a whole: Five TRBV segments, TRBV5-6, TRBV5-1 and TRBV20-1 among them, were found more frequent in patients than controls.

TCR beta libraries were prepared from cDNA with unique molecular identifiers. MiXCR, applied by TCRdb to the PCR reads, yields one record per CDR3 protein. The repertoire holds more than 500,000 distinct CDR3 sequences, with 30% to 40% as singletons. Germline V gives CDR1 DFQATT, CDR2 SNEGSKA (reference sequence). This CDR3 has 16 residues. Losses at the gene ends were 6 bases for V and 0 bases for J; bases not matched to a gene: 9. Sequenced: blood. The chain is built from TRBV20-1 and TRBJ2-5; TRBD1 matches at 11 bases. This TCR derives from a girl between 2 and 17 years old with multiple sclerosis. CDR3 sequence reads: CSAGTGGIPHQETQYF. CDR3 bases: TGCAGTGCCGGGACAGGGGGGATACCCCACCAAGAGACCCAGTACTTC.